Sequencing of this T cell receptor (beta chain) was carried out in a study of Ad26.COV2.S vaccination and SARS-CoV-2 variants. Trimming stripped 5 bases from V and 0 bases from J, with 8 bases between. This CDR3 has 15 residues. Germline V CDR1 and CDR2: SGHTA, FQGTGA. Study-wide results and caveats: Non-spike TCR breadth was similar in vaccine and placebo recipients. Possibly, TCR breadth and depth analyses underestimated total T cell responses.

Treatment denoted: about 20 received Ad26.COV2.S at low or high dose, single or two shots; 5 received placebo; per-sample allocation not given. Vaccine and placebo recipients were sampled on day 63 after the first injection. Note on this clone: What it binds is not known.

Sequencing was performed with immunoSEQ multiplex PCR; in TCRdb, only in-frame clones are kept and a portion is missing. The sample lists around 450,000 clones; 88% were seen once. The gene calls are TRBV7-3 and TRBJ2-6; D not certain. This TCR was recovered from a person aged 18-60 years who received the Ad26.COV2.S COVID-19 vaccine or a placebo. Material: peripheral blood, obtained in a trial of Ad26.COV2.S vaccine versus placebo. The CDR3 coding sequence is TGTGCCAGCAGCCTGGAGATCTCTGGGGCCAACGTCCTGACTTTC. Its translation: CASSLEISGANVLTF.